Listed below are T cell receptor beta chains from one sample, sequenced in a study of immune evolution from preneoplasia to lung adenocarcinoma. Repertoires were generated with immunoSEQ multiplex PCR, while TCRdb's copy carries only in-frame clones and drops some. This table has about 4,800 clones, roughly 86% appearing once. Source material: FFPE lung adenocarcinoma in situ tissue. Receptors were obtained from a person in their 70s with lung adenocarcinoma. The CDR3 runs from the conserved cysteine through the conserved F or W. Fields, in order: J gene, CDR3 length, V gene, D gene, clone size, CDR3 protein, CDR3 DNA. D genes are given only for firm matches. Not all rows give a size; the values are once, few, many and, for expanded clones, a class.

j_call: TRBJ2-2; cdr3_length: 17; v_call: TRBV5-1; d_call: TRBD2; clone_size: NA; cdr3_aa: CASSPTSRAGSSGELFF; cdr3_nt: TGCGCCAGCAGCCCCACGAGTCGAGCGGGATCATCCGGGGAGCTGTTTTTT
j_call: TRBJ1-1; cdr3_length: 14; v_call: TRBV30; d_call: TRBD1; clone_size: NA; cdr3_aa: CAWTGTGYSSEAFF; cdr3_nt: TGTGCCTGGACCGGGACAGGGTACAGCTCTGAAGCTTTCTTT
j_call: TRBJ2-2; cdr3_length: 12; v_call: TRBV7-9; d_call: NA; clone_size: NA; cdr3_aa: CASSLTGGGVFF; cdr3_nt: TGTGCCAGCAGCCTAACAGGTGGAGGGGTGTTTTTT
j_call: TRBJ2-3; cdr3_length: 14; v_call: TRBV5-1; d_call: TRBD1; clone_size: NA; cdr3_aa: CASSHGTERDTQYF; cdr3_nt: TGCGCCAGCAGCCACGGGACAGAGCGAGATACGCAGTATTTT
j_call: TRBJ2-7; cdr3_length: 15; v_call: TRBV5-6; d_call: NA; clone_size: NA; cdr3_aa: CASSLWGGPAYEQYF; cdr3_nt: TGTGCCAGCAGCTTGTGGGGCGGGCCCGCCTACGAGCAGTACTTC
j_call: TRBJ2-7; cdr3_length: 14; v_call: TRBV10-3; d_call: TRBD2; clone_size: NA; cdr3_aa: CAISVGGRSDEQYF; cdr3_nt: TGTGCCATCAGTGTGGGCGGGAGGTCGGACGAGCAGTACTTC
j_call: TRBJ1-1; cdr3_length: 14; v_call: TRBV18; d_call: TRBD1; clone_size: NA; cdr3_aa: CASSLDRAGAEAFF; cdr3_nt: TGTGCCAGCTCATTAGACAGGGCGGGCGCTGAAGCTTTCTTT
j_call: TRBJ2-2; cdr3_length: 15; v_call: TRBV9; d_call: NA; clone_size: NA; cdr3_aa: CASSVGSRNTGELFF; cdr3_nt: TGTGCCAGCAGCGTAGGAAGCAGAAACACCGGGGAGCTGTTTTTT
j_call: TRBJ2-5; cdr3_length: 17; v_call: TRBV11-1; d_call: TRBD1; clone_size: NA; cdr3_aa: CASSLTQGAQPRETQYF; cdr3_nt: TGTGCCAGCAGCTTAACGCAGGGGGCCCAACCGCGAGAGACCCAGTACTTC
j_call: TRBJ1-1; cdr3_length: 14; v_call: TRBV11-3; d_call: TRBD1; clone_size: NA; cdr3_aa: CASSSGTGDDEAFF; cdr3_nt: TGTGCCAGCAGCTCAGGGACAGGGGATGATGAAGCTTTCTTT
j_call: TRBJ2-3; cdr3_length: 15; v_call: TRBV29-1; d_call: TRBD2; clone_size: few; cdr3_aa: CSVGGLAEGPDTQYF; cdr3_nt: TGCAGCGTTGGGGGACTAGCGGAGGGTCCAGATACGCAGTATTTT
j_call: TRBJ2-7; cdr3_length: 13; v_call: TRBV19; d_call: NA; clone_size: once; cdr3_aa: CASSLGQSYEQYF; cdr3_nt: TGTGCCAGTAGTCTCGGACAGTCCTACGAGCAGTACTTC
j_call: TRBJ1-1; cdr3_length: 12; v_call: TRBV28; d_call: NA; clone_size: NA; cdr3_aa: CASSLLTTEAFF; cdr3_nt: TGTGCCAGCAGTTTGCTCACCACTGAAGCTTTCTTT
j_call: TRBJ2-7; cdr3_length: 16; v_call: TRBV5-1; d_call: TRBD2; clone_size: NA; cdr3_aa: CASSPTTSGRVVEQYF; cdr3_nt: TGCGCCAGCAGCCCTACTACTAGCGGGAGGGTCGTCGAGCAGTACTTC
j_call: TRBJ2-7; cdr3_length: 16; v_call: TRBV11-2; d_call: TRBD1; clone_size: once; cdr3_aa: CASSPDKDRGLYEQYF; cdr3_nt: TGTGCCAGCAGCCCAGATAAAGACAGGGGGCTTTACGAGCAGTACTTC
j_call: TRBJ2-3; cdr3_length: 14; v_call: TRBV9; d_call: TRBD2; clone_size: NA; cdr3_aa: CASSAGLGTDTQYF; cdr3_nt: TGTGCCAGCAGCGCAGGACTAGGGACAGATACGCAGTATTTT
j_call: TRBJ2-5; cdr3_length: 17; v_call: TRBV9; d_call: TRBD2; clone_size: NA; cdr3_aa: CASSVAGAGGGKETQYF; cdr3_nt: TGTGCCAGCAGCGTAGCGGGAGCGGGAGGTGGGAAAGAGACCCAGTACTTC
j_call: TRBJ2-7; cdr3_length: 16; v_call: TRBV29-1; d_call: TRBD1; clone_size: NA; cdr3_aa: CSVVPGARTGGYEQYF; cdr3_nt: TGCAGCGTTGTCCCAGGGGCTAGGACAGGGGGCTACGAGCAGTACTTC
j_call: TRBJ2-3; cdr3_length: 15; v_call: TRBV9; d_call: NA; clone_size: NA; cdr3_aa: CASSVGWGPTDTQYF; cdr3_nt: TGTGCCAGCAGCGTAGGGTGGGGGCCCACAGATACGCAGTATTTT
j_call: TRBJ2-5; cdr3_length: 13; v_call: TRBV5-4; d_call: NA; clone_size: NA; cdr3_aa: CASRAGTEETQYF; cdr3_nt: TGTGCCAGCAGGGCCGGGACGGAAGAGACCCAGTACTTC
j_call: TRBJ2-5; cdr3_length: 14; v_call: TRBV5-1; d_call: TRBD1; clone_size: NA; cdr3_aa: CASSGRTGGGTQYF; cdr3_nt: TGCGCCAGCAGCGGCAGGACAGGAGGAGGGACCCAGTACTTC
j_call: TRBJ2-7; cdr3_length: 15; v_call: TRBV5-1; d_call: TRBD1; clone_size: large; cdr3_aa: CASSLTGAATYEQYF; cdr3_nt: TGCGCCAGCAGCTTGACAGGGGCCGCTACCTACGAGCAGTACTTC
j_call: TRBJ1-1; cdr3_length: 14; v_call: TRBV10-1; d_call: NA; clone_size: NA; cdr3_aa: CASSPRPGRTEAFF; cdr3_nt: TGCGCCAGCAGTCCCCGGCCAGGGCGGACTGAAGCTTTCTTT
j_call: TRBJ2-7; cdr3_length: 13; v_call: TRBV5-1; d_call: NA; clone_size: NA; cdr3_aa: CASSLSVSYEQYF; cdr3_nt: TGCGCCAGCAGCTTGTCGGTCTCCTACGAGCAGTACTTC
j_call: TRBJ2-1; cdr3_length: 15; v_call: TRBV4-1; d_call: TRBD2; clone_size: NA; cdr3_aa: CASSATSGDYNEQFF; cdr3_nt: TGCGCCAGCAGCGCGACTAGCGGAGACTACAATGAGCAGTTCTTC
j_call: TRBJ2-3; cdr3_length: 17; v_call: TRBV9; d_call: TRBD2; clone_size: NA; cdr3_aa: CASSVAGSGSTPDTQYF; cdr3_nt: TGTGCCAGCAGCGTAGCGGGTAGCGGGTCGACCCCAGATACGCAGTATTTT